One T cell receptor (beta chain) is described in this entry. Its antigen is as yet unknown. V lost 0 bases, J lost 2 bases, and 13 bases lay in between. Germline CDR1 reads SEHNR; CDR2 reads FQNEAQ (reference sequence). This CDR3 has 16 amino acids. This sample is drawn from a study of T cell responses to AZD1222 COVID-19 vaccine. Study-level results: Baseline seropositivity occurred in only a handful of AZD1222 recipients. Vaccine-associated CD4 TCRs ranged over spike, dominating at 160-218 and 743-854. Once two AZD1222 doses were given, Spike-specific TCR breadth and depth went up.

The table came from immunoSEQ multiplex PCR; TCRdb's copy has only in-frame clones and leaves some out. Of just over 70,000 clones detected, less than 85% appear once; the ten largest clones hold about a fifth. The material was peripheral blood, obtained on day 0 of AZD1222 vaccination. V gene TRBV7-9 combines with J gene TRBJ1-2; no definite D call. The receptor's source is an adult in good health. DNA of the CDR3: TGTGCCAGCAGCTTAGCGTCGCAATCTGGGAACTATGGCTACACCTTC. This codes for CASSLASQSGNYGYTF.